These 18 T cell receptor beta chains originate from one sample sequenced in a study of graft-versus-host responses after intestinal transplantation. Sequencing used immunoSEQ multiplex PCR; TCRdb keeps in-frame clones, though not all of them. The sample carries about 23,000 clones, roughly 90% recorded once. The material sequenced was PBMCs, taken approximately 38 days after intestinal transplant. These TCRs come from a human patient who received an intestinal transplant, so some T cells may come from the graft donor.

The V and J genes are TRBV4-1 and TRBJ2-7; tentatively, D is TRBD1 (5 bases). Trimming removed 2 bases from V and 0 bases from J, with 17 bases in between. From germline, CDR1 is MGHRA and CDR2 YSYEKL. The CDR3 consists of 17 residues. CDR3 DNA: TGCGCCAGCAGCCAATCACTCAACAGGCTACTCTCCTACGAGCAGTACTTC. Translating it yields CASSQSLNRLLSYEQYF.

The J gene is TRBJ2-1, the V gene TRBV5-6; D remains ambiguous. The CDR3 is 12 residues long. Germline values: CDR1 SGHDT, CDR2 YYEEEE. The V end lost 4 bases, the J end lost 8 bases, and 10 bases lay between the germline ends. In DNA form, the CDR3 reads TGTGCCAGCAGCGAGAGACTCGATGAGCAGTTCTTC. Translated, it gives CASSERLDEQFF.

This clone was counted a few times. The chain is built from TRBV7-3 and TRBJ1-6; TRBD1 agrees at 8 bases. Germline-derived CDR1 and CDR2 are SGHTA and FQGTGA. The trim removed 5 bases at V and 7 bases at J, leaving 7 bases unmatched. The CDR3 covers 15 residues. CDR3 DNA sequence: TGTGCCAGCAGCCTATACGGACAGGGCAATTCACCCCTCCACTTT. Translation gives CASSLYGQGNSPLHF.

This clone occurred once. V and J are TRBV27 and TRBJ2-2; D perhaps matches TRBD1 (5 bases). The CDR3 has 13 amino acids. Germline V gene sequence: CDR1 MNHEY, CDR2 SMNVEV (reference sequence). V was trimmed by 10 bases and J by 3 bases, leaving 12 bases between them. The CDR3 DNA reads as TGTGCCACCGTAAAAGGGGACACCGGGGAGCTGTTTTTT. Translating it yields CATVKGDTGELFF.

The V and J genes are TRBV19 and TRBJ2-4; tentatively, D is TRBD1 or TRBD2 (5 bases each). The V gene lost 3 bases and the J gene lost 5 bases, with 20 bases spanning the gap. The CDR3 has 17 amino acids. CDR1 and CDR2 (germline): LNHDA, SQIVND (reference sequence). The DNA for the CDR3 is TGTGCCAGTAGTATCCCCTGGCAGGGCGGGTACCAAAACATTCAGTACTTC. Translated, it gives CASSIPWQGGYQNIQYF.

V gene TRBV4-1 combines with J gene TRBJ2-7, with 7 bases aligning to TRBD1. Germline V gives CDR1 MGHRA, CDR2 YSYEKL. This CDR3 region has 16 residues. J was trimmed by 0 bases and V by 0 bases; bases with no gene match: 5. The CDR3, as DNA: TGCGCCAGCAGCCAAGATTCGACAGGGTTCTCCTACGAGCAGTACTTC. As protein: CASSQDSTGFSYEQYF.

The rearrangement uses TRBV15 and TRBJ2-2; TRBD2 aligns across 7 bases. With 3 bases clipped from V and 5 bases from J, the junction kept 6 bases outside the gene matches. This CDR3 has 15 amino acids. Germline CDR1 is LNHNV and CDR2 is YYDKDF (reference sequence). The CDR3 region has the DNA TGTGCCACCAGCAGGAAAAGGGAGGGGACCGGGGAGCTGTTTTTT. This encodes CATSRKREGTGELFF.

In this sample, this clone turned up once. J is TRBJ2-1 and V is TRBV7-3, with D perhaps TRBD1 or TRBD2 (5 bases each). Between the trimmed V and J ends, which lost 0 bases and 10 bases, there was a span of 19 bases. Germline V lookup: CDR1 SGHTA, CDR2 FQGTGA. The CDR3 runs 16 residues. The CDR3: CASSLTGPREWGEQFF. The CDR3 region has the DNA TGTGCCAGCAGCTTAACGGGACCCAGGGAATGGGGCGAGCAGTTCTTC. Full variable domain (remainder filled in from reference TRBV7-3 and TRBJ2-1): GAGVSQTPSNKVTEKGKYVELRCDPISGHTALYWYRQSLGQGPEFLIYFQGTGAADDSGLPNDRFFAVRPEGSVSTLKIQRTERGDSAVYLCASSLTGPREWGEQFFGPGTRLTVL.

This clone has just one count. The chain links TRBV6-5 to TRBJ2-6; the D is unclear. Germline assignment: CDR1 MNHEY and CDR2 SVGAGI. Trimming left V 10 bases short and J 0 bases short, with 4 bases between. This CDR3 is 12 amino acids long. The CDR3 DNA reads TGTGCCACTCTCTCTGGGGCCAACGTCCTGACTTTC. It translates to CATLSGANVLTF.

This clone was seen a few times. The CDR3 nucleotides are TGTGCCATCAGGGTCGATGGACAGGGAGGGGTTCAGTACTTC. Its translation is CAIRVDGQGGVQYF. The chain recombines TRBV10-3 with TRBJ2-4; D might be TRBD1 (8 bases). This CDR3 spans 14 amino acids. V was shortened by 6 bases and J by 11 bases, with 20 bases between the two germline ends. CDR1 is ENHRY, CDR2 SYGVKD, per germline.

The J gene is TRBJ2-1, the V gene TRBV6-5; tentatively, D is TRBD2 (6 bases). The CDR3 runs to 16 residues. Germline V lookup: CDR1 MNHEY, CDR2 SVGAGI. With 0 bases removed from V and 1 base from J, the gap between germline ends came to 10 bases. CDR3 region: CASSYSGGTSYNEQFF. For the CDR3, the DNA is TGTGCCAGCAGTTACTCGGGGGGAACTTCCTACAATGAGCAGTTCTTC.

This chain uses TRBV5-1 with TRBJ2-2; D is unresolved. This CDR3 comprises 12 residues. Germline V CDR1 and CDR2: SGHRS, YFSETQ. V lost 2 bases and J 2 bases, leaving 1 base between the germline ends. The CDR3 coding sequence is TGCGCCAGCAGCTTAAACACCGGGGAGCTGTTTTTT. Translating gives CASSLNTGELFF.

The CDR3 coding sequence is TGTGCCAGCAGCTTCTCCTTCAAATCAGGGGTTTTCTATGGCTACACCTTC. Residues: CASSFSFKSGVFYGYTF. The chain joins TRBV5-8 to TRBJ1-2; tentatively, D is TRBD1 (6 bases). The CDR3 has 17 residues. Germline V gene sequence: CDR1 SGHTS, CDR2 YDEGEE. The V end lost 2 bases, the J end lost 4 bases, and 21 bases lay between the germline ends.

This chain links TRBV5-1 with TRBJ1-2; D call uncertain. Germline V gene sequence: CDR1 SGHRS, CDR2 YFSETQ. The CDR3 sequence is 14 residues long. Trimming left V 2 bases short and J 2 bases short, with 10 bases between. DNA for the CDR3: TGCGCCAGCAGCTTTAGGGCCAGCAACTATGGCTACACCTTC. Translation gives CASSFRASNYGYTF.

The chain recombines TRBV4-2 with TRBJ1-1; no firm D call. This CDR3 region has 15 residues. The V end was cut by 1 base, the J end by 0 bases, with 9 bases between. Germline V lookup: CDR1 LGHNA, CDR2 YNFKEQ. In DNA form, the CDR3 reads TGTGCCAGCAGCCAAGGGGTTGGGGTGAACACTGAAGCTTTCTTT. As protein: CASSQGVGVNTEAFF.

Written as DNA, the CDR3 is TGTGCCAGCAGGTTCCGGGACAGATCGTGTGGACCCCTCCACTTT. It encodes CASRFRDRSCGPLHF. The V gene is TRBV5-5, the J gene TRBJ1-6, with 7 bases aligning to TRBD1. CDR3 length equals 15 residues. Germline CDR1 reads SGHKS; CDR2 reads YYEKEE (reference sequence). Germline trimming cut 5 bases from V and 12 bases from J; bases unmatched to any gene: 14.

The V and J genes are TRBV28 and TRBJ1-3, with D perhaps TRBD1 (6 bases). V gave up 6 bases and J gave up 0 bases, with 15 bases separating them. This CDR3 region has 16 residues. The germline V gene has CDR1 MDHEN and CDR2 SYDVKM. The CDR3: CASRPGTQVSGNTIYF. As DNA, the CDR3 is TGTGCCAGCAGGCCTGGGACACAGGTCTCTGGAAACACCATATATTTT.

The chain couples TRBV27 to TRBJ2-1; D possibly uses TRBD1 or TRBD2 (5 bases each). V was trimmed by 5 bases and J by 4 bases, leaving 15 bases between them. Germline CDR1 and CDR2: MNHEY and SMNVEV (reference sequence). The CDR3 sequence is 15 residues long. Here the CDR3 reads CASSPVGTDYNEQFF. As DNA, the CDR3 is TGTGCCAGCAGTCCTGTAGGGACGGATTACAATGAGCAGTTCTTC.